The 20 T cell receptor beta chains below were found in one sample sequenced in a study of cytomegalovirus exposure and HLA in healthy donors. Repertoires were generated with immunoSEQ multiplex PCR, while TCRdb's copy carries only in-frame clones and drops some. The table lists 250,000 to 350,000 clones, roughly 87% of them singletons, with about 0.96% in the top ten. Sequenced material: PBMCs. Receptor source: a man between 25 and 39 years old in good health and CMV-seronegative.

The J gene is TRBJ2-7, the V gene TRBV6-5; TRBD2 is a possible D gene (5 bases). The germline gives CDR1 MNHEY, CDR2 SVGAGI. The CDR3 is 14 residues long. V lost 6 bases and J 3 bases, leaving 15 bases between the germline ends. The CDR3 region has the DNA TGTGCCAGCAGCTTCGGTGAGGGTCGCTACGAGCAGTACTTC. This codes for CASSFGEGRYEQYF.

The chain has TRBV7-9 and TRBJ1-2; TRBD1 agrees at 9 bases. The V gene end was trimmed by 0 bases and the J gene end by 1 base; junction bases not matched to a gene: 6. This CDR3 region has 17 residues. The V gene's germline CDR1 is SEHNR and CDR2 FQNEAQ (reference sequence). The CDR3 sequence is CASSLARGQGFNYGYTF. DNA of the CDR3: TGTGCCAGCAGCTTAGCGCGGGGACAGGGCTTTAACTATGGCTACACCTTC.

A remark on this clone: In the same sample, other DNA sequences code for this CDR3. The gene calls are TRBV18 and TRBJ1-5, with D unresolved. The length of the CDR3 is 13 residues. Per germline, CDR1 KGHSH and CDR2 LQKENI. V lost 3 bases to trimming and J lost 4 bases, with 7 bases between them. For the CDR3, the DNA is TGTGCCAGCTCACCTGGACTTAATCAGCCCCAGCATTTT. This codes for CASSPGLNQPQHF. Using reference TRBV18 and TRBJ1-5 for the parts outside the CDR3, the full variable domain is NAGVMQNPRHLVRRRGQEARLRCSPMKGHSHVYWYRQLPEEGLKFMVYLQKENIIDESGMPKERFSAEFPKEGPSILRIQQVVRGDSAAYFCASSPGLNQPQHFGDGTRLSIL.

V is TRBV4-2 and J is TRBJ2-3; perhaps TRBD2 as D (6 bases). Trimming left V 0 bases short and J 3 bases short, with 10 bases between. CDR1 is LGHNA and CDR2 is YNFKEQ in the germline V gene. The CDR3 totals 15 residues. CDR3: CASSQDRGGTDTQYF. Written as DNA, the CDR3 is TGTGCCAGCAGCCAAGATAGGGGAGGAACAGATACGCAGTATTTT.

Only one count was recorded for this clone. CDR3 amino acids: CASSNQGASYSYEQYF. The CDR3 DNA reads TGTGCCAGCAGCAACCAGGGGGCCTCTTACTCCTACGAGCAGTACTTC. The chain combines TRBV7-8 with TRBJ2-7, with 8 bases fitting TRBD1. The germline gives CDR1 SGHVS, CDR2 FQNEAQ. The CDR3 length is 16 residues. V shed 5 bases, J shed 0 bases, and the junction held 9 bases outside the gene matches.

J is TRBJ2-3 and V is TRBV25-1, with 10 bases that match TRBD2. The CDR3 sequence is 16 residues long. Germline CDR1 and CDR2: MGHDK and SYGVNS. V lost 2 bases to trimming and J lost 4 bases; unmatched junction nucleotides: 6. CDR3 loop: CASSERSGGDADTQYF. DNA for the CDR3: TGTGCCAGCAGTGAAAGGAGCGGGGGGGACGCAGATACGCAGTATTTT.

The CDR3 is CASSLFGGQGGYGYTF. The CDR3 bases are TGTGCCAGCAGCTTGTTTGGGGGACAGGGCGGCTATGGCTACACCTTC. The chain recombines TRBV5-4 with TRBJ1-2; TRBD1 aligns across 9 bases. V lost 1 base to trimming and J lost 4 bases; unmatched junction nucleotides: 8. This CDR3 spans 16 amino acids. In germline, CDR1 is SGHNT, CDR2 YYREEE (reference sequence).

The chain uses TRBV7-2 and TRBJ2-6; 7 bases are shared with TRBD1. CDR1 SGHTA and CDR2 FQGNSA come from the germline V gene. CDR3 length: 16 residues. Trimming at V came to 2 bases and at J to 2 bases, leaving 3 bases not matched to a gene. This chain's CDR3 is CASSLSDRAGANVLTF. DNA of the CDR3: TGTGCCAGCAGCTTATCAGACAGGGCTGGGGCCAACGTCCTGACTTTC.

The chain is built from TRBV6-5 and TRBJ1-1, with TRBD1 identical over 8 bases. Germline loops: CDR1 MNHEY, CDR2 SVGAGI. This CDR3 comprises 16 residues. V gave up 4 bases and J gave up 0 bases; unmatched junction bases: 7. Here the CDR3 reads CASSSYQQGVNTEAFF. DNA for the CDR3: TGTGCCAGCAGTTCATATCAACAGGGGGTGAACACTGAAGCTTTCTTT.

This chain links TRBV2 with TRBJ2-3, with 9 bases identical to TRBD1. Germline CDR1 SNHLY, CDR2 FYNNEI. After removal of 3 bases from V and 3 bases from J, the junction contained 7 bases not matched to a gene. The CDR3 is made up of 16 amino acids. CDR3 DNA: TGTGCCAGCAGTGAGGACGGGACAGGGCTGACAGATACGCAGTATTTT. This gives the protein CASSEDGTGLTDTQYF.

The J gene is TRBJ1-5, the V gene TRBV21-1; the DNA was not used to check the table's D call, TRBD1. TRBV21-1 is assigned pseudogene status. This CDR3 has 15 amino acids. CDR3 region: CASSSWYWRNQPQHF. In DNA, the CDR3 is TGTGCCAGCAGCAGTTGGTATTGGCGCAATCAGCCCCAGCATTTT.

The chain is built from TRBV6-1 and TRBJ1-1, with D possibly being TRBD1 (5 bases). The CDR3 has 15 amino acids. V lost 7 bases and J 5 bases, leaving 20 bases between the germline ends. Germline-derived CDR1 and CDR2 are MNHNS and SASEGT. The CDR3 loop reads CASISPYRAGTEAFF. The CDR3 nucleotides read TGTGCCAGCATTTCCCCCTATAGGGCAGGGACTGAAGCTTTCTTT.

V is TRBV10-1 and J is TRBJ2-1; 9 bases fit TRBD1. The CDR3 has 16 residues. The germline V gene has CDR1 WNHNN and CDR2 SYGVQD (reference sequence). With 2 bases clipped from V and 1 base from J, the junction kept 3 bases outside the gene matches. DNA for the CDR3: TGCGCCAGCAGTGAGCCCGGGACAGGGTCCTACAATGAGCAGTTCTTC. Amino acid sequence: CASSEPGTGSYNEQFF.

This clone appeared a few times. V gene TRBV6-4 combines with J gene TRBJ2-2; no definite D call. Trimming removed 5 bases from V and 5 bases from J, with 9 bases in between. Germline CDR1 MRHNA, CDR2 SNTAGT. This CDR3 has 13 residues. The CDR3 here is CASSPGLTGELFF. CDR3 nucleotide sequence: TGTGCCAGCAGTCCCGGGTTAACCGGGGAGCTGTTTTTT.

This rearrangement joins TRBV5-6 to TRBJ2-7, with unresolved D. Germline V lookup: CDR1 SGHDT, CDR2 YYEEEE. The CDR3 contains 13 residues. V lost 1 base and J 6 bases, leaving 11 bases between the germline ends. CDR3: CASSLLVASEQYF. The CDR3 coding sequence is TGTGCCAGCAGCTTGTTGGTAGCTTCCGAGCAGTACTTC.

The genes are TRBV4-1 and TRBJ2-1, with D unclear. The CDR3 contains 15 residues. Deletions cut 5 bases from V and 0 bases from J, with 11 bases between. Germline V lookup: CDR1 MGHRA, CDR2 YSYEKL. CDR3 sequence: CASSFQESSYNEQFF. The CDR3 coding sequence is TGCGCCAGCAGCTTCCAAGAGAGCTCCTACAATGAGCAGTTCTTC.

This chain uses TRBV2 with TRBJ2-5, with 8 bases matching TRBD1. Looked up from germline, CDR1 is SNHLY and CDR2 is FYNNEI. The junction had 3 bases not matched to a gene; V was cut back by 5 bases and J by 4 bases. This CDR3 is 13 amino acids long. The CDR3 sequence: CASSRQGIETQYF. The DNA for the CDR3 is TGTGCCAGCAGTCGACAGGGGATAGAGACCCAGTACTTC.

The rearrangement uses TRBV6-1 and TRBJ2-2; TRBD1 matches at 8 bases. The V segment lost 5 bases and the J segment 6 bases; nucleotides outside the gene matches: 8. CDR3 length equals 15 residues. The germline V gene has CDR1 MNHNS and CDR2 SASEGT. CDR3 residues: CASSWTDRGPGELFF. The CDR3 DNA is TGTGCCAGCAGTTGGACTGACAGGGGACCCGGGGAGCTGTTTTTT.

Only one count was recorded for this clone. The CDR3 bases are TGTGCCTGGAGTGAAACAGGGCTGTATGGCTACACCTTC. It specifies CAWSETGLYGYTF. The chain combines TRBV30 with TRBJ1-2, with D possibly TRBD1 on 6 matching bases. CDR1 GTSNPN and CDR2 SVGIG come from the germline V gene (reference sequence). V dropped 1 base and J dropped 5 bases, with 11 bases sitting between them. The CDR3 is 13 amino acids.

The chain has TRBV30 and TRBJ1-1; no clear D. The CDR3 has 13 residues. The V end lost 2 bases, the J end lost 0 bases, and 7 bases lay between the germline ends. Per germline, CDR1 GTSNPN and CDR2 SVGIG (reference sequence). CDR3 nucleotide sequence: TGTGCCTGGAGTCTGGGAGTGAACACTGAAGCTTTCTTT. This codes for CAWSLGVNTEAFF. The variable domain in full, with the rest retrieved from reference TRBV30 and TRBJ1-1, is SQTIHQWPATLVQPVGSPLSLECTVEGTSNPNLYWYRQAAGRGLQLLFYSVGIGQISSEVPQNLSASRPQDRQFILSSKKLLLSDSGFYLCAWSLGVNTEAFFGQGTRLTVV.